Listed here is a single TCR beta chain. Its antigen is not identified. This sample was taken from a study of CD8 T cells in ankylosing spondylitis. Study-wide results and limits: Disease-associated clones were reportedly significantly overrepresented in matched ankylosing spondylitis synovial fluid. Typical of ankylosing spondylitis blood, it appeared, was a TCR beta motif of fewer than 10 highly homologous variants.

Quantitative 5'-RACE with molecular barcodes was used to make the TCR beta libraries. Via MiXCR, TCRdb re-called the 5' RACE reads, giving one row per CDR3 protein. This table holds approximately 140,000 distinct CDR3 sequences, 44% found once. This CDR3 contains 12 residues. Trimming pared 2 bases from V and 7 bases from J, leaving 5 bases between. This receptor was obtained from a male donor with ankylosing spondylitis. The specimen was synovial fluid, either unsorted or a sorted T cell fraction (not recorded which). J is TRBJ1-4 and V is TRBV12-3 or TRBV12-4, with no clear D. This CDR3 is CASSLMGEKLFF. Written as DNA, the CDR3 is TGTGCCAGCAGTTTAATGGGTGAAAAACTGTTTTTT.